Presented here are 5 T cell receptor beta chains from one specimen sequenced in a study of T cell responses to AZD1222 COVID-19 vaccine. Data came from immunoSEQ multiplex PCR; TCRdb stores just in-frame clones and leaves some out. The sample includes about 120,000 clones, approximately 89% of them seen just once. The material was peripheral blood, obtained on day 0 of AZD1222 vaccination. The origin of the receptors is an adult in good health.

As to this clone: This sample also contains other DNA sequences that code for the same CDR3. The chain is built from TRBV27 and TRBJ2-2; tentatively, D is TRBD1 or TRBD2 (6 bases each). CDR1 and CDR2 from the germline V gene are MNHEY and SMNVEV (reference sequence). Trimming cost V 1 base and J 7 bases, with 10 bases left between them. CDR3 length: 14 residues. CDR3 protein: CASSLLGGSGELFF. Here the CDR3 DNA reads TGTGCCAGCAGTTTATTAGGGGGGAGCGGGGAGCTGTTTTTT.

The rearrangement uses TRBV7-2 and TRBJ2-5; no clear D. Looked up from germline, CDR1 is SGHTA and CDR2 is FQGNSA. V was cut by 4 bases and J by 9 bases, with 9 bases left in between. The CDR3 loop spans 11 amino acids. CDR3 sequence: CASSSNLAQYF. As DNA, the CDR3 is TGTGCCAGCAGCTCAAACTTGGCCCAGTACTTC. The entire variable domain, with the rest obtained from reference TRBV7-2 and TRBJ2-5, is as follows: GAGVSQSPSNKVTEKGKDVELRCDPISGHTALYWYRQSLGQGLEFLIYFQGNSAPDKSGLPSDRFSAERTGGSVSTLTIQRTQQEDSAVYLCASSSNLAQYFGPGTRLLVL.

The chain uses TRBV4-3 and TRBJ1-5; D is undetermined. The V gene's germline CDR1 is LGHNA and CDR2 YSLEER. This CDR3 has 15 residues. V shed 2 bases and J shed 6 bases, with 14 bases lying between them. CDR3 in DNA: TGCGCCAGCAGCCAATATTCGGGCGGGAGTCAGCCCCAGCATTTT. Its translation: CASSQYSGGSQPQHF.

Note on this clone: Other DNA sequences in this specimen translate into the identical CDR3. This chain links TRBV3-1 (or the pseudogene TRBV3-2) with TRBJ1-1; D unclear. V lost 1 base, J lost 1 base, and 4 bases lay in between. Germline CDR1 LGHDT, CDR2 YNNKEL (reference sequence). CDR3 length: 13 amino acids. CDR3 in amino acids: CASSQGGNTEAFF. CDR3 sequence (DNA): TGTGCCAGCAGCCAAGGCGGGAACACTGAAGCTTTCTTT.

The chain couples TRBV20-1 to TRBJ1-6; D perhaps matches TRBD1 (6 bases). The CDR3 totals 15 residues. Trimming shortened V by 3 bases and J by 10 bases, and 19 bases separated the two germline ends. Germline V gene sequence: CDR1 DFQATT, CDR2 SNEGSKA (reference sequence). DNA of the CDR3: TGCAGTGCTAGTTCGGCGGGAAGGGGGGACTCACCCCTCCACTTT. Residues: CSASSAGRGDSPLHF.